These 22 T cell receptor beta chains originate from one sample sequenced in a study of blood T cell repertoires in COVID-19. TCRdb's table, derived via immunoSEQ multiplex PCR, lists solely in-frame clones and lacks some. The data hold roughly 140,000 clones, with about nine tenths observed a single time. Specimen: peripheral blood. These receptors came from a human donor in a cohort sampled during active COVID-19.

This clone was recorded a few times. V usage is TRBV9 and J usage is TRBJ2-1; 8 bases align to TRBD2. The CDR3 is 15 amino acids. V lost 3 bases, J lost 9 bases, and 11 bases stayed unmatched. The germline V gene encodes CDR1 SGDLS and CDR2 YYNGEE. CDR3 sequence (DNA): TGTGCCAGCAGCGCCCCGGGGGGGCCATTCGGTGAGCAGTTCTTC. Amino acids: CASSAPGGPFGEQFF.

J is TRBJ2-5 and V is TRBV5-4, with 7 positions matching TRBD2. The CDR3 length is 13 residues. The germline V gene has CDR1 SGHNT and CDR2 YYREEE (reference sequence). J gave up 6 bases and V 2 bases, and 4 bases lay outside the gene matches. The CDR3 is CASSLKLAKTQYF. The CDR3 region has the DNA TGTGCCAGCAGCTTAAAACTAGCGAAGACCCAGTACTTC.

This clone was observed once. The chain links TRBV15 to TRBJ2-2; 9 nucleotides align to TRBD2. CDR1 is LNHNV, CDR2 YYDKDF, per germline (reference sequence). CDR3 size: 18 residues. V lost 0 bases, J lost 4 bases, and 9 bases stayed unmatched. The CDR3 DNA reads TGTGCCACCAGCAGAGAGAGCGGGAGGCCCCCCTTCACCGGGGAGCTGTTTTTT. Translation: CATSRESGRPPFTGELFF.

The chain employs TRBV7-9 and TRBJ1-4; 7 nucleotides align to TRBD1. The CDR3 length is 17 residues. CDR1 SEHNR and CDR2 FQNEAQ come from the germline V gene (reference sequence). V lost 2 bases to trimming and J lost 10 bases; unmatched junction nucleotides: 16. CDR3 sequence reads: CASSLSWATGPGGKLFF. The CDR3 DNA reads as TGTGCCAGCAGCTTAAGCTGGGCGACAGGGCCAGGGGGAAAACTGTTTTTT.

The chain joins TRBV7-2 to TRBJ2-5, with 8 bases matching TRBD2. The CDR3 runs to 16 residues. In germline, CDR1 is SGHTA, CDR2 FQGNSA. The V segment lost 1 base and the J segment 5 bases; nucleotides outside the gene matches: 9. The CDR3 nucleotides are TGTGCCAGCAGCTTAGGGGTTAGCGGGATAGGGGAGACCCAGTACTTC. Protein: CASSLGVSGIGETQYF.

The V and J genes are TRBV5-1 and TRBJ2-2; 9 bases are a match to TRBD2. The CDR3 sequence is 16 residues long. Germline CDR1 SGHRS, CDR2 YFSETQ. V shed 4 bases and J 2 bases; nucleotides not matched to a gene: 6. CDR3 region: CASSPLAGINTGELFF. CDR3 sequence (DNA): TGCGCCAGCAGCCCCCTAGCGGGGATTAACACCGGGGAGCTGTTTTTT.

This clone was observed at least ten times. V and J are TRBV27 and TRBJ2-1, with D tentatively TRBD2 (7 bases). V was shortened by 3 bases and J by 3 bases, with 12 bases between the two germline ends. There are 15 residues in the CDR3. From germline, CDR1 is MNHEY and CDR2 SMNVEV (reference sequence). For the CDR3, the DNA is TGTGCCAGCAGTTTTAGGGGGGGAAACTACAATGAGCAGTTCTTC. It is translated as CASSFRGGNYNEQFF.

The J gene is TRBJ2-1, the V gene TRBV4-3; D ambiguous. The length of the CDR3 is 17 residues. Germline CDR1 and CDR2: LGHNA and YSLEER. The germline V and J ends were trimmed by 0 bases and 2 bases, with 14 bases remaining between them. The CDR3 nucleotides read TGCGCCAGCAGCCAAGATGGAACAGCACCTCCCTACAATGAGCAGTTCTTC. Encoded protein: CASSQDGTAPPYNEQFF.

The chain has TRBV19 and TRBJ1-1; no reliable D call. This CDR3 region has 13 residues. Germline assignment: CDR1 LNHDA and CDR2 SQIVND (reference sequence). Trimming took 7 bases from V and 3 from J, leaving 12 bases between them. CDR3 nucleotides: TGTGCCAGTATCTACACAGTCGACACTGAAGCTTTCTTT. Its translation: CASIYTVDTEAFF.

This chain connects TRBV15 to TRBJ1-4; D remains ambiguous. Trimming shortened V by 0 bases and J by 8 bases, and 19 bases separated the two germline ends. CDR1 is LNHNV and CDR2 is YYDKDF in the germline V gene (reference sequence). The CDR3 is 17 amino acids. CDR3 residues: CATSRDQDSGGSEKLFF. Here the CDR3 DNA reads TGTGCCACCAGCAGAGATCAGGATTCGGGAGGGAGCGAAAAACTGTTTTTT.

V and J are TRBV5-1 and TRBJ1-1, with unresolved D. The CDR3 extends over 14 amino acids. CDR1 and CDR2 from the germline V gene are SGHRS and YFSETQ. V lost 3 bases and J 2 bases, leaving 11 bases between the germline ends. DNA of the CDR3: TGCGCCAGCAGCTCCAAGACACAAAACACTGAAGCTTTCTTT. This translates into CASSSKTQNTEAFF.

The chain is built from TRBV4-3 and TRBJ2-7, with no clear D. Looked up from germline, CDR1 is LGHNA and CDR2 is YSLEER. This CDR3 has 15 residues. Trimming left V 0 bases short and J 0 bases short, with 9 bases between. Here the CDR3 reads CASSQEAVSSYEQYF. In DNA form, the CDR3 reads TGCGCCAGCAGCCAAGAGGCAGTCAGCTCCTACGAGCAGTACTTC.

The CDR3 nucleotides are TGTGCCAGCAGACAGACAGGGGGCGTTGGCTATGGCTACACCTTC. It encodes CASRQTGGVGYGYTF. The J gene is TRBJ1-2, the V gene TRBV6-5; the match to TRBD1 covers 10 bases. Trimming removed 6 bases from V and 4 bases from J; junction bases left unmatched: 8. The CDR3 has 15 amino acids. Per the germline V gene, CDR1 is MNHEY and CDR2 is SVGAGI.

V usage is TRBV28 and J usage is TRBJ1-6; D remains unclear. V lost 2 bases to trimming and J lost 5 bases, with 10 bases between them. This CDR3 comprises 15 residues. Germline CDR1 is MDHEN and CDR2 is SYDVKM. The DNA for the CDR3 is TGTGCCAGCAGTTTAACACAGATTAATAATTCACCCCTCCACTTT. Its protein product is CASSLTQINNSPLHF.

Here the CDR3 DNA reads TGCGCCAGCAGCCGCCAAGGGGGACCACAAGAGACCCAGTACTTC. Its protein product is CASSRQGGPQETQYF. The gene calls are TRBV4-3 and TRBJ2-5; a possible D gene is TRBD1 (6 bases). The CDR3 has 15 residues. Germline values: CDR1 LGHNA, CDR2 YSLEER. Trimming cost V 4 bases and J 2 bases, with 14 bases left between them.

The CDR3 sequence: CASSRTTGGFMNTEAFF. The CDR3 DNA is TGTGCCAGTAGTAGGACGACAGGGGGGTTCATGAACACTGAAGCTTTCTTT. V is TRBV19 and J is TRBJ1-1, with 9 bases lining up with TRBD1. This CDR3 contains 17 residues. In germline, CDR1 is LNHDA, CDR2 SQIVND (reference sequence). V trimming: 4 bases; J trimming: 0 bases; junction bases outside the gene matches: 9.

With regard to this clone: The sample carries other DNA sequences with the same CDR3. V and J are TRBV5-1 and TRBJ2-1, with TRBD2 matching over 11 bases. This CDR3 contains 15 residues. Trimming at V came to 4 bases and at J to 4 bases, leaving 4 bases not matched to a gene. Germline V gene data show CDR1 as SGHRS and CDR2 as YFSETQ. This chain's CDR3 is CASSPGTSGYNEQFF. CDR3 sequence (DNA): TGCGCCAGCAGCCCCGGGACTAGCGGATACAATGAGCAGTTCTTC.

Worth noting for this clone: At one end, the junction sequence differs from germline, possibly due to a read error. V gene TRBV7-7 combines with J gene TRBJ2-3; D uncertain. The CDR3 has 16 residues. The V gene's germline CDR1 is SSHAT and CDR2 FNYEAQ (reference sequence). CDR3 sequence reads: CASSLGFGGNTDTQYF. The CDR3 DNA follows: TGTGCTAGCAGCTTAGGGTTTGGCGGAAACACAGATACGCAGTATTTT.

CDR3 region: CASSPRTGGEGIQYF. The CDR3 bases are TGTGCCAGCTCACCTAGGACAGGGGGCGAAGGCATTCAGTACTTC. The chain links TRBV18 to TRBJ2-4; 11 bases match TRBD1. There are 15 residues in the CDR3. Germline CDR1 reads KGHSH; CDR2 reads LQKENI. V lost 3 bases to trimming and J lost 9 bases; unmatched junction nucleotides: 7.

V gene TRBV4-1 combines with J gene TRBJ2-7; TRBD2 aligns across 11 bases. The CDR3 loop spans 18 amino acids. From germline, CDR1 is MGHRA and CDR2 YSYEKL. J gave up 3 bases and V 1 base, and 11 bases lay outside the gene matches. CDR3 DNA: TGCGCCAGCAGCCAAGTAGATATGATAGGGACTAGCGGCTACGAGCAGTACTTC. Encoded protein: CASSQVDMIGTSGYEQYF.

The chain employs TRBV10-1 and TRBJ1-5; tentatively, D is TRBD1 (5 bases). V lost 7 bases, J lost 1 base, and 17 bases lay in between. The CDR3 is 16 amino acids. Germline V lookup: CDR1 WNHNN, CDR2 SYGVQD (reference sequence). CDR3: CASNPAGGRSNQPQHF. The CDR3 DNA is TGCGCCAGCAACCCGGCGGGGGGGAGAAGCAATCAGCCCCAGCATTTT.

The CDR3 loop reads CASSPSGGTGELFF. The CDR3 nucleotides are TGTGCCAGCAGCCCTAGCGGGGGCACCGGGGAGCTGTTTTTT. The chain uses TRBV7-2 and TRBJ2-2; TRBD2 matches 10 bases. The CDR3 extends over 14 amino acids. Germline V gene lookup returns CDR1 SGHTA and CDR2 FQGNSA. V was clipped by 5 bases and J by 4 bases; unmatched bases: 1.